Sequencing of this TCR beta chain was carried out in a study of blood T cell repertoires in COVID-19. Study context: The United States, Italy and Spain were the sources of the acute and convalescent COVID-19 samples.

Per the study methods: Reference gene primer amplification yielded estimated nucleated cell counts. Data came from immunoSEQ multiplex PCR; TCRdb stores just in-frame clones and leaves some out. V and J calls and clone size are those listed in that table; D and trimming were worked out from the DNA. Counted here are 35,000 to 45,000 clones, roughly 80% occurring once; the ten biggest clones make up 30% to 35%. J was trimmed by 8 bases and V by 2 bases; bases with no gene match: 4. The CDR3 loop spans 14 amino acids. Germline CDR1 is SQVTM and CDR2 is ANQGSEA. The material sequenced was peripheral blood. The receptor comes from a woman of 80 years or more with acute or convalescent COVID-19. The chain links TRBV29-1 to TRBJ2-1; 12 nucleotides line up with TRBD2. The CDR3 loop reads CSVERRLAGDEQFF. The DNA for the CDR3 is TGCAGCGTTGAAAGAAGACTAGCGGGAGATGAGCAGTTCTTC.